Listed below are T cell receptor beta chains from one sample, sequenced in a study of blood T cell repertoires in COVID-19. Profiling relied on immunoSEQ multiplex PCR, and the TCRdb table lists in-frame clones only, not all of them. The profile shows tens of thousands of clones, approximately 91% of them singletons. Material: peripheral blood. The receptors shown here come from a human donor with active COVID-19. The donor label of this sample is uncertain. CDR3s include the opening cysteine and the closing phenylalanine or tryptophan. The D gene is left open where the match is weak. Clone size is given for some rows only: seen once, a few or many times, or a class if the clone is expanded.

TRBJ2-2	-	TRBV6-4	-	TGTGCCAGCCATCTCACAGGGCTGGGCACCGGGGAGCTGTTTTTT	CASHLTGLGTGELFF
TRBJ2-5	-	TRBV6-5	TRBD2	TGTGCCAGCAAGAAAACGCTAGCGGGTGAAGAGACCCAGTACTTC	CASKKTLAGEETQYF
TRBJ1-4	-	TRBV4-3	-	TGCGCCAGCAGCCAAGCCCAGGGGCGGGAACTGTTTTTT	CASSQAQGRELFF
TRBJ2-4	-	TRBV15	TRBD2	TGTGCCACCAGCAGAGATCGGGGGGACATTCAGTACTTC	CATSRDRGDIQYF
TRBJ1-6	few	TRBV19	-	TGTGCCAGTAGTATAAGGAGATCCTATAATTCACCCCTCCACTTT	CASSIRRSYNSPLHF
TRBJ2-2	-	TRBV9	TRBD2	TGTGCCAGCAGCGTAGGTGGGAGGGGCGCCGGGGAGCTGTTTTTT	CASSVGGRGAGELFF
TRBJ1-2	once	TRBV29-1	-	TGCAGCGTTGAACTACAACAGGGTAGCTACACCTTC	CSVELQQGSYTF
TRBJ1-1	-	TRBV27	-	TGTGCCAGCAGTTTTGAGGCAGGGAGGGAAGCTTTCTTT	CASSFEAGREAFF
TRBJ2-1	-	TRBV7-9	TRBD2	TGTGCCAGCAGCTTAGCGCCTGGCTGGCGGGAGAGAGGGAATGAGCAGTTCTTC	CASSLAPGWRERGNEQFF
TRBJ1-5	few	TRBV27	TRBD1	TGTGCCAGCAGTTCCCAGGGGGTCTGGAATCAGCCCCAGCATTTT	CASSSQGVWNQPQHF